This T cell receptor beta chain was sequenced during a study of T cells in Graves' hyperthyroidism and ophthalmopathy (dated by TCRdb to between 2017 and 2020). About the full investigation: To identify distinguishing TCR V-J signatures, a discovery cohort of some 100 patients was used, comprising some 45 with Graves' ophthalmopathy and around 57 with stable Graves' hyperthyroidism. According to the paper, TCR Vbeta CDR3 sequencing was carried out on about 140 peripheral blood samples, which came from fewer than 50 ophthalmopathy, around 74 hyperthyroidism and some 17 progressor patients. Following sampling, methimazole starting at 30 mg daily was given to hyperthyroidism patients, and high-dose intravenous methylprednisolone was given to ophthalmopathy patients. The study also compared thyroid tissue and blood T-cell repertoires from several Graves' hyperthyroidism patients. The 100 discovery patients were divided at random into training and test sets in a 7:3 ratio. An independent validation cohort of 18 to 20 hyperthyroidism patients and over 15 patients who later progressed to ophthalmopathy tested prospective prediction of ophthalmopathy. Overall study results and their limits: In validation, progression to ophthalmopathy was predicted by the model with nearly 71% sensitivity and nearly 75% specificity, a median of about 6 months before onset. In cross-validation, a model built on a 13 V-J signature told ophthalmopathy apart from stable hyperthyroidism with 85% to 90% sensitivity and approximately 81% specificity, and in testing the same model reached 80%/75%. Most expanded thyroid clonotypes (frequency above 0.001) were also detected in blood, a finding suggesting that blood repertoires may reflect thyroid immune responses. Sample size was not statistically predetermined, and investigators were not blinded to group allocation.

Only a few counts were recorded for this clonotype. There is no known antigen for this receptor. Qualities for individual bases were not recorded, and no much larger clone is one base off. The CDR1 and CDR2 encoded by the germline V gene are SGHRS and YFSETQ. Trimming at the junction amounts to 1 base on V and 0 bases on J, and the germline ends lie 7 bases apart. The CDR3 runs 14 amino acids, cysteine and phenylalanine included. The CDR3 DNA has 42 bases and is translated from base 1. A patient counted as having stable Graves' hyperthyroidism if no progression to ophthalmopathy occurred over 18 months of follow-up. Hyperthyroidism patients were aged 18 to 65 years and newly diagnosed, with disease duration of less than 2 months. Patients with uncontrolled infections, other autoimmune diseases, pregnancy or lactation were excluded. Diagnoses were based on clinical symptoms, serum thyroxine and TRAb, thyroid ultrasound and orbital computed tomography. Total RNA was extracted with Trizol reagent, and quality was checked on an Agilent 2100 Bioanalyzer.

Amplification of TCR beta CDR3 regions was carried out from RNA transcripts. For the first round of RT-PCR on the TCR CDR3, the HTBI primer set was used together with the Qiagen OneStep RT-PCR kit. Libraries were constructed in a second round of multiplex PCR, after which size selection and purification were carried out. Libraries were sequenced paired-end with 100 bp reads on an Illumina HiSeq2000. As for how the authors treated the data: Raw data were processed with SOAPnuke, discarding reads with adapters, uncalled bases, mean Phred below 15, or no exact constant-primer or identifier match. High-quality paired reads were merged using COPE v1.2.5, and each unique nucleotide sequence was defined as a clonotype. MiTCR v1.1 was used to align clonotypes to the IMGT TRBV, TRBD and TRBJ reference segments. Only V-J combinations with frequency above 0.0001, covering approximately 99% of repertoires, were analysed. A TCS score was defined as the ratio of F50 (clonal expansion) to E x V (chaos), with BLOSUM62-based TCRdist applied between CDR3 peptides within each V-J. Welch's t-statistics and random forest reduced fewer than 550 V-J features to fewer than 15, which were used in a naive Bayes classifier (R e1071). TCRdb trimmed the raw reads at Q25, called clones with MiXCR and kept productive beta chains. Each record represents a unique CDR3 protein, reported with the most common genes and DNA among its rows. These V and J calls are TCRdb output, not the study's own analysis. In this sample the table shows 600,000 or so distinct CDR3 sequences, 35% to 55% of which occur a single time. Jointly, the top ten make up roughly 8.2% of the sample.

Recombination linked TRBV5-1 to TRBJ1-1, with the D gene not clear enough to name. The sample comprised peripheral blood or thyroid tissue (not recorded which). This sequence originates from a woman aged 18-30 years with Graves' hyperthyroidism. Donor details come from another sample of the same person, matched by shared clones. The nucleotide sequence reads as follows: TGCGCCAGCAGCTTGACGGAAGTGAACACTGAAGCTTTCTTT. It encodes CASSLTEVNTEAFF.